What follows are 28 T cell receptor beta chains derived from one specimen sequenced in a study of T cells after yellow fever vaccination (dated by TCRdb to between 2019 and 2020). Libraries were prepared through 5' RACE. TCRdb lists the instrument as Illumina HiSeq 2500. The public sequencing data were trimmed at Q25 with fastp and processed into clonotypes with MiXCR by TCRdb, which kept only in-frame beta chains. Entries that share a CDR3 protein sequence are merged under the most common genes and DNA. In all, the sample holds fewer than 450,000 distinct CDR3 sequences, and around 10% of those were seen once. The top ten clones comprise 18% of the sample. The treatment or condition label on this specimen signifies: live attenuated yellow fever vaccine strain. The starting material was PBMCs, obtained on the day of the first yellow fever vaccination. These TCRs come from a man aged 18 to 30 who received the YFV17D yellow fever vaccine.

The chain combines TRBV19 with TRBJ2-7; the match to TRBD2 covers 7 bases. Trimming took 0 bases from V and 3 from J; bases not matched to a gene: 2. This CDR3 is built from 14 residues. Germline values: CDR1 LNHDA, CDR2 SQIVND (reference sequence). The CDR3 sequence is CASSIDRGGYEQYF. The CDR3 nucleotides read TGTGCCAGTAGTATAGATCGCGGGGGCTACGAGCAGTACTTC. Combining the CDR3 with reference TRBV19 and TRBJ2-7 gives the whole variable domain DGGITQSPKYLFRKEGQNVTLSCEQNLNHDAMYWYRQDPGQGLRLIYYSQIVNDFQKGDIAEGYSVSREKKESFPLTVTSAQKNPTAFYLCASSIDRGGYEQYFGPGTRLTVT.

This clonotype turned up a few times. This chain connects TRBV2 to TRBJ2-2, with 8 nucleotides matching TRBD1. This CDR3 region has 15 residues. V shed 0 bases and J 6 bases; nucleotides not matched to a gene: 3. The V gene's germline CDR1 is SNHLY and CDR2 FYNNEI. The CDR3 is CASSEARGPSGELFF. The CDR3 nucleotides read TGTGCCAGCAGTGAAGCCAGGGGGCCGTCCGGGGAGCTGTTTTTT. Full variable domain (missing parts from reference TRBV2 and TRBJ2-2): EPEVTQTPSHQVTQMGQEVILRCVPISNHLYFYWYRQILGQKVEFLVSFYNNEISEKSEIFDDQFSVERPDGSNFTLKIRSTKLEDSAMYFCASSEARGPSGELFFGEGSRLTVL.

This clonotype was seen only a few times. V usage is TRBV5-1 and J usage is TRBJ1-2; D gene ambiguous. Germline V gives CDR1 SGHRS, CDR2 YFSETQ. The CDR3 spans 13 residues. V dropped 1 base and J dropped 6 bases, with 10 bases sitting between them. This chain's CDR3 is CASSLWVGDGYTF. The CDR3 DNA reads as TGCGCCAGCAGCTTGTGGGTCGGTGATGGCTACACCTTC.

V and J are TRBV20-1 and TRBJ1-1, with a possible D match to TRBD1 (5 bases). The V gene's germline CDR1 is DFQATT and CDR2 SNEGSKA (reference sequence). The CDR3 runs 13 residues. The germline V and J ends were trimmed by 3 bases and 5 bases, with 13 bases remaining between them. CDR3 region: CSASKIGGTEAFF. CDR3 nucleotides: TGCAGTGCTAGCAAGATCGGGGGGACTGAAGCTTTCTTT.

The chain carries TRBV10-3 and TRBJ2-2; no reliable D call. The CDR3 extends over 13 amino acids. CDR1 and CDR2 (germline): ENHRY, SYGVKD. Trimming shortened V by 3 bases and J by 5 bases, and 7 bases separated the two germline ends. The CDR3 DNA sequence: TGTGCCATCAGTGATCTATCGACCGGGGAGCTGTTTTTT. Its protein is CAISDLSTGELFF.

The chain joins TRBV5-4 to TRBJ2-5; the match to TRBD1 covers 8 bases. CDR3 length: 15 residues. With 2 bases clipped from V and 5 bases from J, the junction kept 8 bases outside the gene matches. Looked up from germline, CDR1 is SGHNT and CDR2 is YYREEE (reference sequence). In nucleotides, the CDR3 is TGTGCCAGCAGCTTTTTTCAGGGGGCCCGGGAGACCCAGTACTTC. Translating it yields CASSFFQGARETQYF.

In its sample, this clonotype was seen many times. The chain uses TRBV10-3 and TRBJ2-2; maybe TRBD1 (6 bases). Germline CDR1 and CDR2: ENHRY and SYGVKD. The CDR3 is made up of 17 amino acids. V was clipped by 1 base and J by 0 bases, with 12 bases between them. The CDR3 loop reads CAISELGQGTNTGELFF. In DNA, the CDR3 is TGTGCCATCAGTGAGTTAGGGCAGGGGACGAACACCGGGGAGCTGTTTTTT.

V is TRBV27 and J is TRBJ2-5; D is perhaps TRBD2 (5 bases). Germline lookup yields CDR1 MNHEY and CDR2 SMNVEV (reference sequence). The germline V and J ends were trimmed by 5 bases and 9 bases, with 10 bases remaining between them. CDR3 length equals 11 residues. The chain's CDR3 is CASSPLGAQYF. The CDR3 bases are TGTGCCAGCAGTCCTCTGGGAGCCCAGTACTTC.

V and J are TRBV10-2 and TRBJ2-5, with 11 bases lining up with TRBD2. V shed 6 bases, J shed 4 bases, and the junction held 4 bases outside the gene matches. The V gene's germline CDR1 is WSHSY and CDR2 SAAADI. The CDR3 spans 14 residues. The CDR3 loop is CASSRTSGPETQYF. The CDR3 bases are TGCGCCAGCAGCAGGACTAGCGGGCCAGAGACCCAGTACTTC.

The chain carries TRBV5-4 and TRBJ2-5; TRBD2 matches 7 bases. The germline gives CDR1 SGHNT, CDR2 YYREEE (reference sequence). This CDR3 region has 15 residues. V trimming: 1 base; J trimming: 5 bases; junction bases outside the gene matches: 8. The chain's CDR3 is CASSLPAGEAETQYF. CDR3 coding DNA: TGTGCCAGCAGCTTGCCCGCGGGGGAGGCTGAGACCCAGTACTTC. The full variable domain, with the rest looked up from reference TRBV5-4 and TRBJ2-5, is ETGVTQSPTHLIKTRGQQVTLRCSSQSGHNTVSWYQQALGQGPQFIFQYYREEENGRGNFPPRFSGLQFPNYSSELNVNALELDDSALYLCASSLPAGEAETQYFGPGTRLLVL.

This clonotype was seen many times. The chain recombines TRBV20-1 with TRBJ2-5, with 10 bases matching TRBD2. Germline-derived CDR1 and CDR2 are DFQATT and SNEGSKA (reference sequence). V was pared by 1 base and J by 1 base, with 3 bases of the junction left unmatched. CDR3 length equals 15 residues. The DNA of the CDR3 is TGCAGTGCTAGAGCTAGCGGGGGTGTCCAAGAGACCCAGTACTTC. Translating it yields CSARASGGVQETQYF.

V and J are TRBV7-6 and TRBJ2-5; TRBD2 is a possible D gene (6 bases). CDR1 is SGHVS and CDR2 is FNYEAQ in the germline V gene. The CDR3 totals 17 residues. V was trimmed by 3 bases and J by 4 bases, leaving 21 bases between them. The CDR3 sequence: CASSFPGDGGVGETQYF. In DNA, the CDR3 is TGTGCCAGCAGCTTCCCGGGGGACGGTGGTGTAGGAGAGACCCAGTACTTC.

The sample holds a few counts of this clonotype. The chain couples TRBV2 to TRBJ1-1; no clear D. Germline values: CDR1 SNHLY, CDR2 FYNNEI. The CDR3 runs to 13 residues. The V gene lost 2 bases and the J gene lost 1 base, with 5 bases spanning the gap. CDR3 sequence: CASSEMPNTEAFF. The CDR3 coding sequence is TGTGCCAGCAGTGAAATGCCGAACACTGAAGCTTTCTTT.

The V gene is TRBV14, the J gene TRBJ2-7, with 7 bases fitting TRBD2. Germline CDR1 reads SGHDN; CDR2 reads FVKESK. The J segment lost 4 bases and the V segment lost 4 bases, leaving 7 bases of the junction unmatched. This CDR3 contains 14 residues. The CDR3 DNA is TGTGCCAGCAGCCCCTCGGGACTACGTTACGAGCAGTACTTC. It yields the protein CASSPSGLRYEQYF.

The table lists this clonotype with a few counts. The chain links TRBV12-3 or TRBV12-4 to TRBJ1-4; D is possibly TRBD1 (6 bases). The CDR3 contains 15 residues. Trimming took off 6 bases at V and 5 bases at J, with 16 bases between the two ends. The CDR3 spells CASRKNRAGNEKLFF. CDR3 DNA: TGTGCCAGCAGGAAGAACAGGGCGGGGAATGAAAAACTGTTTTTT.

The table lists this clonotype with many counts. V usage is TRBV7-2 and J usage is TRBJ2-5; D ambiguous. This CDR3 contains 15 residues. Looked up from germline, CDR1 is SGHTA and CDR2 is FQGNSA. The V end was cut by 4 bases, the J end by 1 base, with 13 bases between. For the CDR3, the DNA is TGTGCCAGCAGCTCCTGGATGACTTCCCAAGAGACCCAGTACTTC. It specifies CASSSWMTSQETQYF.

This clonotype was detected a few times. The chain is built from TRBV28 and TRBJ2-2; no reliable D call. CDR1 and CDR2 from the germline V gene are MDHEN and SYDVKM. V shed 7 bases and J shed 5 bases, with 11 bases lying between them. The CDR3 sequence is 13 residues long. This chain's CDR3 is CASKVGGTGELFF. The CDR3 DNA is TGTGCCAGCAAGGTCGGCGGAACCGGGGAGCTGTTTTTT. Full variable domain (remainder filled in from reference TRBV28 and TRBJ2-2): DVKVTQSSRYLVKRTGEKVFLECVQDMDHENMFWYRQDPGLGLRLIYFSYDVKMKEKGDIPEGYSVSREKKERFSLILESASTNQTSMYLCASKVGGTGELFFGEGSRLTVL.

The chain uses TRBV4-1 and TRBJ1-2; 9 bases map to TRBD1. The germline gives CDR1 MGHRA, CDR2 YSYEKL. The CDR3 covers 15 residues. The trim removed 3 bases at V and 3 bases at J, leaving 5 bases unmatched. CDR3 in DNA: TGCGCCAGCAGCCATCCGACAGGGGGTGACTATGGCTACACCTTC. It encodes CASSHPTGGDYGYTF.

A note on this clonotype: The germline gene is not matched at one end of the junction; a read error may be the cause. The chain uses TRBV6-2 or TRBV6-3 and TRBJ1-1; no clear D. From germline, CDR1 is MNHEY and CDR2 SVGEGT. The length of the CDR3 is 13 residues. CDR3 in amino acids: CANSSIEGTEAFF. The CDR3 nucleotides read TGTGCCAACAGTTCCATTGAGGGCACTGAAGCTTTCTTT.

This clonotype was recorded a few times. The chain combines TRBV30 with TRBJ1-1, with D possibly being TRBD1 (5 bases). Looked up from germline, CDR1 is GTSNPN and CDR2 is SVGIG (reference sequence). Trimming removed 5 bases at V and 1 base at J, with 5 bases between. The CDR3 contains 11 residues. Here the CDR3 reads CAWDRNTEAFF. As DNA, the CDR3 is TGTGCCTGGGACAGGAACACTGAAGCTTTCTTT.

This clonotype has just a few counts. The chain carries TRBV7-3 and TRBJ2-2, with 7 bases aligning to TRBD1. V shed 5 bases and J 4 bases; nucleotides not matched to a gene: 10. Per the germline V gene, CDR1 is SGHTA and CDR2 is FQGTGA. This CDR3 contains 16 residues. For the CDR3, the DNA is TGTGCCAGCAGCCTATTTCAGACAGGGACCACCGGGGAGCTGTTTTTT. Translation: CASSLFQTGTTGELFF.

The CDR3 protein is CATSRDLGSYNSPLHF. As DNA, the CDR3 is TGTGCCACCAGCAGAGATCTTGGCTCCTATAATTCACCCCTCCACTTT. The rearrangement links TRBV15 to TRBJ1-6; no clear D. Germline V gives CDR1 LNHNV, CDR2 YYDKDF (reference sequence). CDR3 length: 16 residues. V lost 0 bases, J lost 0 bases, and 6 bases lay in between. Full variable domain (missing parts from reference TRBV15 and TRBJ1-6): DAMVIQNPRYQVTQFGKPVTLSCSQTLNHNVMYWYQQKSSQAPKLLFHYYDKDFNNEADTPDNFQSRRPNTSFCFLDIRSPGLGDTAMYLCATSRDLGSYNSPLHFGNGTRLTVT.

This sequence joins TRBV11-1 and TRBJ2-1; no reliable D call. Germline V CDR1 and CDR2: SGHAT, FQDESV (reference sequence). The CDR3 runs to 15 residues. Between the trimmed V and J ends, which lost 1 base and 8 bases, there was a span of 15 bases. The CDR3 loop reads CASSLGGPRGDEQFF. CDR3 nucleotide sequence: TGTGCCAGCAGCTTAGGTGGGCCCCGTGGCGATGAGCAGTTCTTC.

The rearrangement joins TRBV7-2 to TRBJ1-1, with D maybe TRBD1 (5 bases). Germline CDR1 is SGHTA and CDR2 is FQGNSA. This CDR3 region has 15 residues. The germline V and J ends were trimmed by 1 base and 4 bases, with 13 bases remaining between them. The DNA for the CDR3 is TGTGCCAGCAGCTTAGTGGGACCCCGAGGCACTGAAGCTTTCTTT. Translating gives CASSLVGPRGTEAFF.

The chain combines TRBV5-8 with TRBJ2-5, with unresolved D. CDR1 and CDR2 from the germline V gene are SGHTS and YDEGEE. Trimming pared 1 base from V and 2 bases from J, leaving 9 bases between. CDR3 length: 14 amino acids. CDR3 loop: CASSLLRNQETQYF. CDR3 coding DNA: TGTGCCAGCAGCTTGTTGCGGAATCAAGAGACCCAGTACTTC. Using reference TRBV5-8 and TRBJ2-5 for the parts outside the CDR3, the full variable domain is EAGVTQSPTHLIKTRGQQATLRCSPISGHTSVYWYQQALGLGLQFLLWYDEGEERNRGNFPPRFSGRQFPNYSSELNVNALELEDSALYLCASSLLRNQETQYFGPGTRLLVL.

This clonotype was observed once. A read error is possible here, since a much larger clone lies one base away. CDR3 nucleotide sequence: TGCGCCAGCTCCGGAGGGGCTTTTCGGGATGAGCAGTTCTTC. It codes for CASSGGAFRDEQFF. The rearrangement joins TRBV5-1 to TRBJ2-1, with D perhaps matching TRBD2 (6 bases). Germline lookup yields CDR1 SGHRS and CDR2 YFSETQ. This CDR3 is built from 14 residues. Trimming left V 7 bases short and J 8 bases short, with 19 bases between.

The rearrangement links TRBV7-3 to TRBJ2-5; TRBD1 aligns across 8 bases. J was trimmed by 3 bases and V by 4 bases; bases with no gene match: 4. Germline-derived CDR1 and CDR2 are SGHTA and FQGTGA. This CDR3 is 14 amino acids long. CDR3 coding DNA: TGTGCCAGCAGCTCAGGGGGCGCAGAAGAGACCCAGTACTTC. This encodes CASSSGGAEETQYF. Complete variable domain (other parts from reference TRBV7-3 and TRBJ2-5): GAGVSQTPSNKVTEKGKYVELRCDPISGHTALYWYRQSLGQGPEFLIYFQGTGAADDSGLPNDRFFAVRPEGSVSTLKIQRTERGDSAVYLCASSSGGAEETQYFGPGTRLLVL.

V gene TRBV6-1 combines with J gene TRBJ1-6, with D possibly being TRBD1 (6 bases). CDR3 size: 14 residues. V lost 5 bases and J lost 7, with 12 bases in between. CDR1 and CDR2 (germline): MNHNS, SASEGT. The CDR3 is CASSLTGRNSPLHF. The DNA of the CDR3 is TGTGCCAGCAGTCTAACAGGGAGGAATTCACCCCTCCACTTT.